This TCR beta chain was found in a study of shared clonotypes between healthy human individuals. Study information: Every donor yielded three CD4 naive, three CD4 memory, two CD8 naive and one CD8 memory plate.

Libraries were prepared by immunoSEQ multiplex PCR; TCRdb keeps only in-frame clonotypes and omits some of them. The sample gives about 2.4 million clones, approximately 90% of which show up once; roughly 0.15% is in the top ten. CDR3 length equals 14 residues. Between the trimmed V and J ends, which lost 0 bases and 5 bases, there was a span of 11 bases. Germline lookup yields CDR1 SGHDT and CDR2 YYEEEE. The sample holds one count of this clone. Other DNA sequences of this sample code for an identical CDR3. Specimen: naive CD4+ T cells sorted from blood. The subset denotes: CD45RA+ positively selected. This chain connects TRBV5-6 to TRBJ1-1, with D maybe TRBD1 (6 bases). This clonotype originated in a man younger than 35 in good health. CDR3 sequence: CASSLVGGGTEAFF. DNA of the CDR3: TGTGCCAGCAGCTTGGTAGGGGGAGGAACTGAAGCTTTCTTT.